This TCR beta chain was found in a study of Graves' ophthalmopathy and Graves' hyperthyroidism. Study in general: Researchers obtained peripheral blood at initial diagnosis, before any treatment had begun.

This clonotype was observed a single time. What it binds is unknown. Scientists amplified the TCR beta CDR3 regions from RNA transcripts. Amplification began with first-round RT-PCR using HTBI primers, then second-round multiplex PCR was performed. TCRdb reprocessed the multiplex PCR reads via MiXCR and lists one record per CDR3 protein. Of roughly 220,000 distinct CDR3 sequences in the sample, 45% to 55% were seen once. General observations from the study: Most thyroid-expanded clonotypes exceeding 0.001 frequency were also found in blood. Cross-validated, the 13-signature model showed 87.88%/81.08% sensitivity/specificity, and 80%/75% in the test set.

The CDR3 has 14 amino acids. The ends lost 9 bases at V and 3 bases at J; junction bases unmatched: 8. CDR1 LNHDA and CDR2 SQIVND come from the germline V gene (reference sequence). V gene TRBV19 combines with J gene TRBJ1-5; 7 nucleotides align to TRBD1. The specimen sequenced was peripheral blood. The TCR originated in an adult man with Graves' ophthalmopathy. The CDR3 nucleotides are TGTGCCAGCAGGAAGGACAGGAACAATCAGCCCCAGCATTTT. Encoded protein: CASRKDRNNQPQHF.